This T cell receptor beta chain is from a study of regulatory T cells in long-lasting Graves disease. Trimming left V 5 bases short and J 4 bases short, with 15 bases between. The CDR3 length is 15 residues. Germline CDR1 and CDR2: LGHNA and YNFKEQ. This clonotype has just a few counts. Its antigen remains unidentified. Combining iRepertoire HTBI primers with Arm-PCR of CDR3 regions, the authors built TCR beta libraries. Each CDR3 protein is one row after TCRdb ran MiXCR on the multiplex PCR reads. Found here are approximately 210,000 distinct CDR3 sequences, 18% of them singletons; the top ten hold around 20%. The time point is: newly diagnosed GD, antithyroid drugs for less than 3 months. PBMCs were the source of the RNA used for TCR sequencing. About 8.8 milliliters of peripheral blood were drawn into EDTA tubes. Findings and limits, study-wide: TRBV28 was favored in persistent disease, as were TRBJ1-2 and TRBJ2-5. New patients shared approximately 970 public clonotypes, and persistent patients shared more, with around 2,600.

The specimen comprised peripheral blood mononuclear cells (PBMCs), sampled at new diagnosis, from a patient treated with antithyroid drugs. This receptor was taken from a female donor with Graves disease. The genes are TRBV4-2 and TRBJ1-3, with D possibly TRBD1 on 6 matching bases. The CDR3 is CASSFHGGQGNTIYF. The CDR3 DNA sequence: TGTGCCAGCAGCTTCCACGGGGGCCAAGGAAACACCATATATTTT.